A selection of T cell receptor beta chains follows, all from one sample in a study of blood T cells in healthy people across ages. TCRdb reanalysed the 5' RACE reads using MiXCR and keeps one entry per CDR3 protein. The profile shows under 950,000 distinct CDR3 sequences, about 24% of them singletons. Source material: blood. Every receptor here comes from a man between 65 and 85 years old in good health. Each CDR3 is given with its conserved first and last residue. A D gene is named only where the DNA matches it firmly. Clone size is given for some rows only: seen once, a few or many times, or a class if the clone is expanded.

d_call,v_call,clone_size,j_call,cdr3_aa,cdr3_nt
TRBD2,TRBV20-1,few,TRBJ2-1,CSARDWTSGSWNEQFF,TGCAGTGCTAGAGATTGGACTAGCGGGAGTTGGAATGAGCAGTTCTTC
-,TRBV27,-,TRBJ1-2,CASSPRGGLKGYTF,TGTGCCAGCAGTCCCCGCGGGGGGCTTAAAGGCTACACCTTC
TRBD1,TRBV19,few,TRBJ2-1,CASQGQGPNEQFF,TGTGCCAGCCAGGGACAGGGGCCTAATGAGCAGTTCTTC
-,TRBV12-5,-,TRBJ2-5,CASGLSGGETQYF,TGTGCTAGTGGTTTGTCGGGCGGAGAGACCCAGTACTTC
TRBD1,TRBV3-1,-,TRBJ1-3,CASSQAGQGRWGNTIYF,TGTGCCAGCAGCCAAGCCGGACAGGGAAGGTGGGGAAACACCATATATTTT
TRBD1,TRBV13,-,TRBJ2-1,CASSLRTGHNEQFF,TGTGCCAGCAGCCTCCGGACAGGACACAATGAGCAGTTCTTC
-,TRBV14,few,TRBJ1-6,CASSRRDAPLHF,TGTGCCAGCAGCCGACGGGACGCACCCCTCCACTTT
-,TRBV5-1,-,TRBJ1-1,CASSLVVEGNTEAFF,TGCGCCAGCAGCTTGGTCGTAGAGGGAAACACTGAAGCTTTCTTT
-,TRBV21-1,many,TRBJ2-1,CASSKKSRYNEQFF,TGTGCCAGCAGCAAAAAAAGCCGATACAATGAGCAGTTCTTC
-,TRBV7-3,few,TRBJ2-5,CASSLMGRRQETQYF,TGTGCCAGCAGCTTAATGGGGAGGCGGCAAGAGACCCAGTACTTC
TRBD2,TRBV10-3,-,TRBJ2-1,CAISEFSGEGQFF,TGTGCCATCAGTGAGTTTAGCGGGGAGGGGCAGTTCTTC
TRBD2,TRBV14,once,TRBJ2-7,CASRASGSYEQYF,TGTGCCAGCAGGGCTAGCGGGAGCTACGAGCAGTACTTC
-,TRBV4-3,-,TRBJ1-2,CASFGRAAGSYGYTF,TGCGCCAGTTTCGGGAGGGCGGCGGGATCCTATGGCTACACCTTC
-,TRBV11-2,-,TRBJ2-7,CASSLDQGEQYF,TGTGCCAGCAGCTTAGACCAGGGGGAGCAGTACTTC
-,TRBV5-1,many,TRBJ2-5,CASSKSGSGETQYF,TGCGCCAGCAGCAAATCGGGGTCAGGAGAGACCCAGTACTTC
-,TRBV29-1,-,TRBJ1-2,CSVDGSNYGYTF,TGCAGCGTGGACGGGTCGAACTATGGCTACACCTTC
TRBD2,TRBV5-1,few,TRBJ2-3,CASSQIAGGPTDTQYF,TGCGCCAGCAGCCAGATAGCGGGAGGGCCCACAGATACGCAGTATTTT
-,TRBV25-1,few,TRBJ2-1,CASTHHASNEQFF,TGTGCCAGCACCCACCACGCTAGCAATGAGCAGTTCTTC
-,TRBV12-3/TRBV12-4,-,TRBJ2-3,CASSVMTDTQYF,TGTGCCAGCAGTGTAATGACAGATACGCAGTATTTT
-,TRBV7-6,-,TRBJ2-5,CAGSLDRHQRTQYF,TGTGCCGGCAGCTTAGACCGTCACCAGAGGACCCAGTACTTC
-,TRBV5-6,-,TRBJ2-5,CASSFLGRPETQYF,TGTGCCAGCAGCTTTCTGGGCCGGCCGGAGACCCAGTACTTC
TRBD1,TRBV12-3/TRBV12-4,-,TRBJ2-7,CASRRAGTGYEQYF,TGTGCCAGCAGGCGAGCCGGGACAGGCTACGAGCAGTACTTC
-,TRBV3-1,-,TRBJ2-3,CASSQGVDTQYF,TGTGCCAGCAGCCAAGGCGTGGATACGCAGTATTTT
-,TRBV6-5,-,TRBJ2-3,CASSPGGSADTQYF,TGTGCCAGCAGTCCCGGCGGGTCCGCAGATACGCAGTATTTT
-,TRBV5-1,-,TRBJ1-1,CASSSRLLGTEAFF,TGCGCCAGCAGCTCGCGCCTTTTGGGCACTGAAGCTTTCTTT
-,TRBV21-1,-,TRBJ2-7,CASVFGIGRGLSYEQYF,TGTGCCAGCGTTTTCGGAATTGGCAGGGGGCTGTCCTACGAGCAGTACTTC
TRBD1,TRBV20-1,many,TRBJ1-4,CSATTPQGDEKLFF,TGCAGTGCCACCACCCCACAGGGGGACGAAAAACTGTTTTTT
TRBD2,TRBV10-3,few,TRBJ2-1,CAISPRGDNEQFF,TGTGCCATTTCGCCTCGGGGGGACAATGAGCAGTTCTTC
TRBD2,TRBV12-3/TRBV12-4,many,TRBJ2-3,CASSLPSGDTQYF,TGTGCCAGCAGTTTACCTAGCGGGGATACGCAGTATTTT
-,TRBV24-1,few,TRBJ2-5,CATSGGRGSGTIQETQYF,TGTGCCACCAGTGGGGGTCGGGGTAGCGGAACAATTCAAGAGACCCAGTACTTC
TRBD2,TRBV20-1,few,TRBJ2-1,CSAQREGRNEQFF,TGCAGTGCGCAGCGGGAGGGAAGAAATGAGCAGTTCTTC
TRBD2,TRBV12-3/TRBV12-4,-,TRBJ2-1,CASSRSGGQADNEQFF,TGTGCCAGCAGCCGCTCGGGAGGGCAGGCGGACAATGAGCAGTTCTTC
TRBD1,TRBV30,few,TRBJ1-1,CAWDKGASEAFF,TGTGCCTGGGACAAGGGGGCGTCTGAAGCTTTCTTT
-,TRBV11-2,-,TRBJ2-1,CATSTGFSSYNEQFF,TGTGCCACCAGCACAGGGTTCAGCTCCTACAATGAGCAGTTCTTC
TRBD2,TRBV6-5,few,TRBJ2-3,CASSYSGGSDTQYF,TGTGCCAGCAGTTACTCCGGGGGGTCAGATACGCAGTATTTT
-,TRBV2,-,TRBJ2-7,CASTFGYEQYF,TGTGCCAGCACCTTTGGCTACGAGCAGTACTTC
TRBD1,TRBV7-9,-,TRBJ1-2,CASSPRKRGQGRLGYTF,TGTGCCAGCAGCCCGAGAAAGAGGGGACAGGGGCGTTTGGGCTACACCTTC
-,TRBV5-6,-,TRBJ2-1,CASSLRWDTGVVGYNEQFF,TGTGCCAGCAGCTTGAGGTGGGACACGGGTGTTGTAGGGTACAATGAGCAGTTCTTC
-,TRBV12-3/TRBV12-4,-,TRBJ2-3,CASSLGAVRTDTQYF,TGTGCCAGCAGTTTGGGGGCGGTGCGCACAGATACGCAGTATTTT
-,TRBV29-1,many,TRBJ2-5,CSAGGGAGLETQYF,TGCAGCGCAGGAGGCGGGGCTGGATTAGAGACCCAGTACTTC
-,TRBV6-5,-,TRBJ1-3,CASKMASESGNTIYF,TGTGCCAGCAAAATGGCCTCGGAGTCTGGAAACACCATATATTTT
-,TRBV12-3/TRBV12-4,-,TRBJ2-7,CASSLARRGEQYF,TGTGCCAGCAGTTTAGCGCGCCGGGGCGAGCAGTACTTC